Following are 5 T cell receptor beta chains from one sample sequenced in a study of blood T cell repertoires in COVID-19. Assay used: immunoSEQ multiplex PCR; TCRdb lists only in-frame clones, some missing. The top ten hold around a tenth of the sample, which has approximately 68,000 clones, roughly 81% seen once. Input material: peripheral blood. Receptors were obtained from a human donor in a cohort sampled during active COVID-19.

This clone was counted only a few times. The chain carries TRBV28 and TRBJ2-2, with 12 nucleotides matching TRBD2. CDR1 is MDHEN and CDR2 is SYDVKM in the germline V gene. V was clipped by 0 bases and J by 6 bases; unmatched bases: 5. The length of the CDR3 is 17 residues. CDR3 sequence reads: CASSLWSLAGGPGELFF. The CDR3 DNA reads TGTGCCAGCAGTTTATGGTCTCTAGCGGGAGGGCCCGGGGAGCTGTTTTTT. The whole variable domain, remainder taken from reference TRBV28 and TRBJ2-2, is DVKVTQSSRYLVKRTGEKVFLECVQDMDHENMFWYRQDPGLGLRLIYFSYDVKMKEKGDIPEGYSVSREKKERFSLILESASTNQTSMYLCASSLWSLAGGPGELFFGEGSRLTVL.

The V and J genes are TRBV2 and TRBJ2-1; the match to TRBD2 covers 10 bases. There are 18 residues in the CDR3. Germline V CDR1 and CDR2: SNHLY, FYNNEI. Trimming at V came to 2 bases and at J to 7 bases, leaving 14 bases not matched to a gene. The DNA for the CDR3 is TGTGCCAGCAGTGAATGGTGGACTAGCGGCGAATTTGGGAATGAGCAGTTCTTC. Amino acid sequence: CASSEWWTSGEFGNEQFF. The whole variable domain, filled in from reference TRBV2 and TRBJ2-1, reads EPEVTQTPSHQVTQMGQEVILRCVPISNHLYFYWYRQILGQKVEFLVSFYNNEISEKSEIFDDQFSVERPDGSNFTLKIRSTKLEDSAMYFCASSEWWTSGEFGNEQFFGPGTRLTVL.

The V call is TRBV10-2, the J call TRBJ2-7, with D perhaps matching TRBD2 (5 bases). The CDR3 consists of 13 residues. The V and J ends lost 6 bases and 3 bases respectively, with 12 bases between them. CDR1 and CDR2 (germline): WSHSY, SAAADI. The DNA of the CDR3 is TGCGCCAGCAGCGGACTGGTGATCTACGAGCAGTACTTC. Its translation: CASSGLVIYEQYF.

This rearrangement joins TRBV27 to TRBJ2-7; a possible D gene is TRBD1 (6 bases). The CDR3 covers 15 residues. V gave up 2 bases and J gave up 3 bases, with 14 bases separating them. Germline-derived CDR1 and CDR2 are MNHEY and SMNVEV (reference sequence). DNA of the CDR3: TGTGCCAGCAGTTTAAAGGGGGTTCCGGGCTACGAGCAGTACTTC. Translation gives CASSLKGVPGYEQYF.

The J gene is TRBJ2-7, the V gene TRBV7-2; D may be TRBD2 (6 bases). CDR1 and CDR2 (germline): SGHTA, FQGNSA. The CDR3 consists of 15 residues. Trimming stripped 5 bases from V and 2 bases from J, with 16 bases between. The CDR3 DNA reads as TGTGCCAGCAGCCTTAGCGGAAGAGGGGCCTACGAGCAGTACTTC. Translated, it gives CASSLSGRGAYEQYF. Filled out from reference TRBV7-2 and TRBJ2-7, the complete variable domain reads GAGVSQSPSNKVTEKGKDVELRCDPISGHTALYWYRQSLGQGLEFLIYFQGNSAPDKSGLPSDRFSAERTGGSVSTLTIQRTQQEDSAVYLCASSLSGRGAYEQYFGPGTRLTVT.